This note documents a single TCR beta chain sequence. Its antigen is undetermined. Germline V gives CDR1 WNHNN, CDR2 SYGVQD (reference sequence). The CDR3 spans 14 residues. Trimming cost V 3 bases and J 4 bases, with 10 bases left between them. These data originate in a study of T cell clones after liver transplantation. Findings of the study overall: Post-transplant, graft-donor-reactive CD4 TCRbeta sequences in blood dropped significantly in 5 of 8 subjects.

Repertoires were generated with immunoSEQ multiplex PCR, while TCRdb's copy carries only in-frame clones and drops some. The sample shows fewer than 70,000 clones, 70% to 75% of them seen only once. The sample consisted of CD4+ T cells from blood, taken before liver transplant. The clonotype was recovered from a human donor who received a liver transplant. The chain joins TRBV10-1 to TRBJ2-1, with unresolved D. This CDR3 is CASSDTVSYNEQFF. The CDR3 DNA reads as TGCGCCAGCAGTGATACAGTCTCTTACAATGAGCAGTTCTTC.